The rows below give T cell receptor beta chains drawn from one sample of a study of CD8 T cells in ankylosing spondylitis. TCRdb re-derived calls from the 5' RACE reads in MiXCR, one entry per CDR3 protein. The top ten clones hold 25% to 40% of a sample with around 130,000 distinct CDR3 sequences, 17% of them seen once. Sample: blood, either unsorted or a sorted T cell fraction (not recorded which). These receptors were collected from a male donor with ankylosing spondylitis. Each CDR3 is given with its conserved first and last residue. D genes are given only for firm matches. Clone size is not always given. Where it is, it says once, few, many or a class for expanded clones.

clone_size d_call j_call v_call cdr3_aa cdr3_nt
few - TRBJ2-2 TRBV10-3 CAISPDRTGELFF TGTGCCATCAGCCCCGACAGGACCGGGGAGCTGTTTTTT
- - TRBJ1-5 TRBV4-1 CASSQDPGRNQPQHF TGCGCCAGCAGCCAAGATCCCGGACGCAATCAGCCCCAGCATTTT
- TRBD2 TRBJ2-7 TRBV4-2 CASSQGPGGLGEQYF TGTGCCAGCAGCCAAGGGCCGGGGGGTTTGGGCGAGCAGTACTTC
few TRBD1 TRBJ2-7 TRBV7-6 CASSLGQGYSYEQYF TGTGCCAGCAGCTTGGGACAGGGGTACTCTTACGAGCAGTACTTC
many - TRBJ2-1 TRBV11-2 CASSFSLIDSYNEQFF TGTGCCAGCAGCTTCAGCCTAATCGACTCCTACAATGAGCAGTTCTTC
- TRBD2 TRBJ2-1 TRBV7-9 CATSPGLAGDEQFF TGTGCCACCTCGCCGGGACTAGCGGGAGATGAGCAGTTCTTC
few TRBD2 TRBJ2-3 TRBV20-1 CSARDPGLEVTDTQYF TGCAGTGCTAGAGACCCGGGACTAGAAGTGACAGATACGCAGTATTTT
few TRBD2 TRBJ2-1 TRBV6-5 CASSYPTSGNDEQFF TGTGCCAGCAGTTACCCGACTAGCGGGAACGATGAGCAGTTCTTC
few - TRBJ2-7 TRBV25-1 CASGHSYEQYF TGTGCATCGGGACACTCCTACGAGCAGTACTTC
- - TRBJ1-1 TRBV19 CASSIWRAEAFF TGTGCCAGTAGTATATGGCGTGCGGAAGCTTTCTTT
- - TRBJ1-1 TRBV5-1 CASNQGTRTEAFF TGCGCCAGCAATCAGGGGACTCGGACTGAAGCTTTCTTT
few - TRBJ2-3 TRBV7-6 CASSLESGLNTDTQYF TGTGCCAGCAGCTTAGAAAGCGGACTAAATACAGATACGCAGTATTTT
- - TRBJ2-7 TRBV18 CASSPRSYEQYF TGTGCCAGCTCACCTAGGAGCTACGAGCAGTACTTC
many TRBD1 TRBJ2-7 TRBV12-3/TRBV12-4 CASSLRRTGHSYEQYF TGTGCCAGCAGTTTACGAAGGACAGGACACTCCTACGAGCAGTACTTC
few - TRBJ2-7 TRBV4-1 CASSQGPGSSYEQYF TGCGCCAGCAGCCAAGGTCCAGGAAGCTCCTACGAGCAGTACTTC
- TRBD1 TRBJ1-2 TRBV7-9 CASSPMPLGTAYGYTF TGTGCCAGCAGCCCTATGCCCCTGGGGACAGCCTATGGCTACACCTTC
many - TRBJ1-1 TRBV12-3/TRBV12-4 CASRGGQAGWDTEAFF TGTGCCAGCAGGGGAGGTCAGGCAGGGTGGGACACTGAAGCTTTCTTT
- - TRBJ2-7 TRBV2 CASSELPGRTPYEQYF TGTGCCAGCAGTGAACTGCCGGGCAGGACCCCCTACGAGCAGTACTTC
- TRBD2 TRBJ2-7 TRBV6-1 CASSLGRSLYEQYF TGTGCCAGCAGTCTCGGGAGGTCTCTCTACGAGCAGTACTTC
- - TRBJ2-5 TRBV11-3 CASSLAGRGETQYF TGTGCCAGCAGCTTGGCAGGGAGAGGGGAGACCCAGTACTTC
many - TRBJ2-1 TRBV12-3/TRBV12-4 CASSFVTTGLRFEQFF TGTGCCAGCAGTTTCGTGACAACTGGACTCCGTTTTGAGCAGTTCTTC
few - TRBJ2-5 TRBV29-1 CSVQLGMGETQYF TGCAGCGTTCAACTAGGCATGGGGGAGACCCAGTACTTC
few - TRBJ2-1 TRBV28 CASSFFSGEQFF TGTGCCAGCAGTTTTTTCAGCGGTGAGCAGTTCTTC
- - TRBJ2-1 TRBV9 CASSGLNEQFF TGTGCCAGCAGCGGACTAAATGAGCAGTTCTTC
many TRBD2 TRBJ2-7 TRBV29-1 CSVASGRLWEQYF TGCAGCGTTGCTAGCGGGAGACTGTGGGAGCAGTACTTC
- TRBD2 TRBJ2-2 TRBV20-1 CSARPSGGGGELFF TGCAGTGCTAGACCGTCGGGAGGAGGAGGGGAGCTGTTTTTT
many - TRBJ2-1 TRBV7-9 CASSSELSSYNEQFF TGTGCCAGCAGCTCGGAGTTAAGCTCCTACAATGAGCAGTTCTTC
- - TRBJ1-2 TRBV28 CASNNVLPTNYGYTF TGTGCCAGCAACAACGTCCTGCCGACTAACTATGGCTACACCTTC
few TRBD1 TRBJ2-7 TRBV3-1 CASSQGWGQGERNEQYF TGTGCCAGCAGCCAAGGTTGGGGACAGGGGGAGAGGAACGAGCAGTACTTC
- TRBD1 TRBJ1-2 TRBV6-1 CASRGQGAFKYGYTF TGTGCCAGCAGAGGACAGGGGGCGTTTAAGTATGGCTACACCTTC
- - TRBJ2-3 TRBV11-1 CASSLGQPQGREIFPDTQYF TGTGCCAGCAGCTTAGGACAGCCTCAGGGGCGGGAGATTTTTCCAGATACGCAGTATTTT
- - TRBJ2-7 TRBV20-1 CSARELRDISYEQYF TGCAGTGCTAGAGAACTGAGGGACATCTCCTACGAGCAGTACTTC
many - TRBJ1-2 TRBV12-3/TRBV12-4 CASSPGLGYTF TGTGCCAGCAGTCCAGGGTTAGGCTACACCTTC
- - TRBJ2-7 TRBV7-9 CASSLGGKGEQYF TGTGCCAGCAGCTTAGGCGGGAAGGGCGAGCAGTACTTC
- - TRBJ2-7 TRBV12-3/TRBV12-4 CASSLGGSSSYEQYF TGTGCCAGCAGTCTAGGGGGTAGCAGCTCCTACGAGCAGTACTTC
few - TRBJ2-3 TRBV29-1 CSARTGYTDTQYF TGCAGCGCCAGGACGGGTTACACAGATACGCAGTATTTT
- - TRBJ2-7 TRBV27 CASSPGTYYEQYF TGTGCCAGCAGCCCCGGGACCTACTACGAGCAGTACTTC
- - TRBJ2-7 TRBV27 CASWGDGQYF TGTGCCAGCTGGGGTGATGGGCAGTACTTC
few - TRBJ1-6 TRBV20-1 CSARDYFSLHF TGCAGTGCTAGAGATTACTTCTCCCTCCACTTT
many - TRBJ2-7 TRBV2 CASRAYEQYF TGTGCCAGCAGGGCCTACGAGCAGTACTTC